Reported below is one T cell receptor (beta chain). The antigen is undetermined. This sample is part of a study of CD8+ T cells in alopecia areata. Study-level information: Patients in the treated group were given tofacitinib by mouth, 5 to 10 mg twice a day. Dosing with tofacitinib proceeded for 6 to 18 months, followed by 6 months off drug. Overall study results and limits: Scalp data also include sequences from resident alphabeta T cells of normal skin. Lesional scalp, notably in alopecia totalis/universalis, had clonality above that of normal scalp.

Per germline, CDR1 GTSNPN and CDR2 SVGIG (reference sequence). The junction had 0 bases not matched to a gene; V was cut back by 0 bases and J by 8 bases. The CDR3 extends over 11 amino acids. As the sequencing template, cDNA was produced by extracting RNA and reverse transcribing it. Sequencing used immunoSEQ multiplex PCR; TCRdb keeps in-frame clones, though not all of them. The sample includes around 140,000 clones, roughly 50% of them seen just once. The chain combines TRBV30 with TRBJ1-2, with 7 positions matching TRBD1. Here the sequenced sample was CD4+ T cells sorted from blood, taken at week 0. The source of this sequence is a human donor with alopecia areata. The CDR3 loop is CAWSVQGGYTF. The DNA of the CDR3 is TGTGCCTGGAGTGTACAGGGGGGCTACACCTTC.